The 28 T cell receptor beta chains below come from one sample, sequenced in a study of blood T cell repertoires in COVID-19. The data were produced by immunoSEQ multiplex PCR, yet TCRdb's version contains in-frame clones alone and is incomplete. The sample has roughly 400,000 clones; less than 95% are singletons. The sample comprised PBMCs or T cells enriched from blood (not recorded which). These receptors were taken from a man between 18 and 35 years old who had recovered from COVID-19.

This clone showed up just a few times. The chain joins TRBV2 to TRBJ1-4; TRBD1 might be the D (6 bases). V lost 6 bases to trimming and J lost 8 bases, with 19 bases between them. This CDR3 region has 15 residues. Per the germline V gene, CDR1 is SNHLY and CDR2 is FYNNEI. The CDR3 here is CASRSFGGEGEKLFF. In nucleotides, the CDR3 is TGTGCCAGCAGGTCTTTTGGGGGCGAAGGCGAAAAACTGTTTTTT.

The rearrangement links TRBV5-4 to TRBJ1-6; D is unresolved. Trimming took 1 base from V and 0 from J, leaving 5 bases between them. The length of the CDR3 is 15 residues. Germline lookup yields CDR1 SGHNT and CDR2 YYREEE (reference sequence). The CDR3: CASSLSGSYNSPLHF. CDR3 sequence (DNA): TGTGCCAGCAGCTTGAGCGGCTCCTATAATTCACCCCTCCACTTT. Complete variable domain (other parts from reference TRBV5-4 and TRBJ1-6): ETGVTQSPTHLIKTRGQQVTLRCSSQSGHNTVSWYQQALGQGPQFIFQYYREEENGRGNFPPRFSGLQFPNYSSELNVNALELDDSALYLCASSLSGSYNSPLHFGNGTRLTVT.

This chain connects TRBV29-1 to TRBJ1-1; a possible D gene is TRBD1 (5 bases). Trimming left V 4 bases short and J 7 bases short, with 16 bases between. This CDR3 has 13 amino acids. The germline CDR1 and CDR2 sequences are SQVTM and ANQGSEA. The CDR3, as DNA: TGCAGCGTTGGGAACGGCTTGGGGGGTGAAGCTTTCTTT. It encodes CSVGNGLGGEAFF.

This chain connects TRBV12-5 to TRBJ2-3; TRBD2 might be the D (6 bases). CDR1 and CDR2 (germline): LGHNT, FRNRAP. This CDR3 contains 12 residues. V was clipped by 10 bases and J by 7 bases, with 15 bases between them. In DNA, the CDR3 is TGTGCTACCTGCCGGGAGTGCCATACGCAGTATTTT. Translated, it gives CATCRECHTQYF.

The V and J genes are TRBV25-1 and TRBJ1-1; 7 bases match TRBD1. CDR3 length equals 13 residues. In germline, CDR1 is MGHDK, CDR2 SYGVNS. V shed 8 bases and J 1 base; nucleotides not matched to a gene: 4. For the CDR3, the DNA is TGTGCCAGCCACAGGGGAACGAACACTGAAGCTTTCTTT. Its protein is CASHRGTNTEAFF.

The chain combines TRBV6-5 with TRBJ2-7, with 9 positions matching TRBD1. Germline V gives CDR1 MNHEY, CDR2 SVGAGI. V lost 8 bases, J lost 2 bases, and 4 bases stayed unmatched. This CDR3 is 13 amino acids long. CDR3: CASRDRATYEQYF. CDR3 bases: TGTGCCAGCCGGGACAGGGCCACCTACGAGCAGTACTTC.

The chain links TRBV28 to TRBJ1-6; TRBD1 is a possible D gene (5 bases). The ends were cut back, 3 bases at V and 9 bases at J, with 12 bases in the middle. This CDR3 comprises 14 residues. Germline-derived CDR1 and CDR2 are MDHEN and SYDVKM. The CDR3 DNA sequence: TGTGCCAGCAGTTTCGGCAGGGTGCGTTCACCCCTCCACTTT. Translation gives CASSFGRVRSPLHF. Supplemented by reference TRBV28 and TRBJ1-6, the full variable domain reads DVKVTQSSRYLVKRTGEKVFLECVQDMDHENMFWYRQDPGLGLRLIYFSYDVKMKEKGDIPEGYSVSREKKERFSLILESASTNQTSMYLCASSFGRVRSPLHFGNGTRLTVT.

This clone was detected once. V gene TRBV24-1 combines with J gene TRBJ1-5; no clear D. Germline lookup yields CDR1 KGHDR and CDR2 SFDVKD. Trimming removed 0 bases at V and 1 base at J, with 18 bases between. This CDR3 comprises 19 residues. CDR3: CATSDLGSRGYLSNQPQHF. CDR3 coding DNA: TGTGCCACCAGTGATTTGGGTTCTCGCGGTTACTTGAGCAATCAGCCCCAGCATTTT.

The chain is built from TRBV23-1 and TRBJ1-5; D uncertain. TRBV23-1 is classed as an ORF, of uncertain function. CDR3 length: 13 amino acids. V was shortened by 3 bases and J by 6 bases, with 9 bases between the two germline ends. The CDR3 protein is CASSHWAAQPQHF. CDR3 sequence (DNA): TGCGCCAGCAGTCACTGGGCCGCTCAGCCCCAGCATTTT.

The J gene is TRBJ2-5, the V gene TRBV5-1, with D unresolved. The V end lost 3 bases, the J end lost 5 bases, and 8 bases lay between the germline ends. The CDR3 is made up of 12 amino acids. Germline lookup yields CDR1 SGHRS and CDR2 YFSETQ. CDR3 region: CASSSRVETQYF. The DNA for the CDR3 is TGCGCCAGCAGCTCCCGGGTTGAGACCCAGTACTTC.

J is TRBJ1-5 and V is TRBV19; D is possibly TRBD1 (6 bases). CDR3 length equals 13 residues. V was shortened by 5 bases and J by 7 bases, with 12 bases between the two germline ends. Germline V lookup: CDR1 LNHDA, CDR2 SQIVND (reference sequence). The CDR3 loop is CASSATGPQPQHF. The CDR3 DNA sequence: TGTGCCAGTAGTGCCACAGGGCCGCAGCCCCAGCATTTT.

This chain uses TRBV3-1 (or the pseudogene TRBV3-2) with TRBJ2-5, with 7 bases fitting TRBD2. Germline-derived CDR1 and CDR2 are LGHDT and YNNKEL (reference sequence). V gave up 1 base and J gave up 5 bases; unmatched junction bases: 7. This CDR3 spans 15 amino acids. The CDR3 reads CASSQGAGEWETQYF. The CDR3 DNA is TGTGCCAGCAGCCAAGGGGCGGGAGAATGGGAGACCCAGTACTTC.

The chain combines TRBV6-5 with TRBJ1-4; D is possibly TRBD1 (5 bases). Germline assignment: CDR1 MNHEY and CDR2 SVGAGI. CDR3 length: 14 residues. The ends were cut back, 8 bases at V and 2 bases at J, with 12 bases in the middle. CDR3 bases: TGTGCCAGCTCACTTCGGGGGACTAATGAAAAACTGTTTTTT. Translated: CASSLRGTNEKLFF.

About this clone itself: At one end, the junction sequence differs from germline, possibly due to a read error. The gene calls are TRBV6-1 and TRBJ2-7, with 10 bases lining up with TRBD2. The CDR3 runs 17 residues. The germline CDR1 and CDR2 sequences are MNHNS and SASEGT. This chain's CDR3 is CASSQAGGPAGLYEQYF. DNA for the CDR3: TGTGCCAGCAGTCAAGCGGGGGGGCCGGCGGGACTCTACGAGCAGTACTTC.

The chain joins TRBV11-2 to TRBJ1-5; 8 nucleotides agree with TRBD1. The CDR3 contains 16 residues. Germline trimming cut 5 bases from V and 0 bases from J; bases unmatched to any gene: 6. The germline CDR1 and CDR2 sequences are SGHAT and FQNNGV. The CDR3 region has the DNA TGTGCCAGCAGCCCTTGGACAGGGAGTAGCAATCAGCCCCAGCATTTT. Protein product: CASSPWTGSSNQPQHF. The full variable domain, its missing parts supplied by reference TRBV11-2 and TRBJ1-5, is EAGVAQSPRYKIIEKRQSVAFWCNPISGHATLYWYQQILGQGPKLLIQFQNNGVVDDSQLPKDRFSAERLKGVDSTLKIQPAKLEDSAVYLCASSPWTGSSNQPQHFGDGTRLSIL.

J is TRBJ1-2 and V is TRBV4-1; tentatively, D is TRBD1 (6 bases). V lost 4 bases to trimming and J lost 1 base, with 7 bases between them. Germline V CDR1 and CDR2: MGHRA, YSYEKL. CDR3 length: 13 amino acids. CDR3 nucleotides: TGCGCCAGCAGCCTACAGGGTAACTATGGCTACACCTTC. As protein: CASSLQGNYGYTF.

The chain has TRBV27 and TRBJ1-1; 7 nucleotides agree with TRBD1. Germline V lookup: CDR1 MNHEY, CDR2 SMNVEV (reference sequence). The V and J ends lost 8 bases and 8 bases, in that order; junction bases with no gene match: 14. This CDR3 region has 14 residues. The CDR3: CASGFVTGDLEAFF. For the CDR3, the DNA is TGTGCCAGCGGCTTCGTCACAGGGGACTTAGAAGCTTTCTTT.

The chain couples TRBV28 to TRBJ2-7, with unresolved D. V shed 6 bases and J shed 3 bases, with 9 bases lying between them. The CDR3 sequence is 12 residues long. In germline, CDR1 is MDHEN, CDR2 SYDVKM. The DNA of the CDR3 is TGTGCCAGCAGGTCCCGACTCTACGAGCAGTACTTC. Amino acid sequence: CASRSRLYEQYF.

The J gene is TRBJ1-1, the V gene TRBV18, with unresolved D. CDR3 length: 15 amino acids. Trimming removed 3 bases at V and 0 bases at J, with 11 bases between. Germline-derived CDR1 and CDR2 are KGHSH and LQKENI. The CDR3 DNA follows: TGTGCCAGCTCACCCCTAGAAACCATGAACACTGAAGCTTTCTTT. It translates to CASSPLETMNTEAFF.

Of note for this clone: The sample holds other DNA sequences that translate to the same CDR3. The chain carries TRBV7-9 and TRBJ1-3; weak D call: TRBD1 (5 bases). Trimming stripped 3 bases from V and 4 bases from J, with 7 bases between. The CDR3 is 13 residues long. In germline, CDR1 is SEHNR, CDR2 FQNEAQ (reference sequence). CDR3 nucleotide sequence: TGTGCCAGCAGCTTGACAGCCGGAAACACCATATATTTT. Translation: CASSLTAGNTIYF.

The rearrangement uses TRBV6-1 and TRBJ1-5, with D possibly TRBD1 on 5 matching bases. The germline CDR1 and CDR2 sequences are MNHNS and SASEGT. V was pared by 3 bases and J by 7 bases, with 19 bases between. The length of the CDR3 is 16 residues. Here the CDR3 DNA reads TGTGCCAGCAGTGACCTGGGGGGGGTATATAGACAGCCCCAGCATTTT. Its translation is CASSDLGGVYRQPQHF.

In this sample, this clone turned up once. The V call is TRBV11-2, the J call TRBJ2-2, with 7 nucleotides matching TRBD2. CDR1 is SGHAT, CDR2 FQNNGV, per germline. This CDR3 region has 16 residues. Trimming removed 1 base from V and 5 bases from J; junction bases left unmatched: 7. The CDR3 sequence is CASSLGLGGGTGELFF. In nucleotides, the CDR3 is TGTGCCAGCAGCTTAGGTCTGGGGGGAGGGACCGGGGAGCTGTTTTTT.

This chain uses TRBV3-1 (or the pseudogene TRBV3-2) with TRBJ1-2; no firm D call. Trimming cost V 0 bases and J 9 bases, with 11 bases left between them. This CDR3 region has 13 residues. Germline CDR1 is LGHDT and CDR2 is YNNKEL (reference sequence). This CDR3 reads CASSQDRQFRYTF. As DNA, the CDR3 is TGTGCCAGCAGCCAAGACAGGCAGTTTCGCTACACCTTC.

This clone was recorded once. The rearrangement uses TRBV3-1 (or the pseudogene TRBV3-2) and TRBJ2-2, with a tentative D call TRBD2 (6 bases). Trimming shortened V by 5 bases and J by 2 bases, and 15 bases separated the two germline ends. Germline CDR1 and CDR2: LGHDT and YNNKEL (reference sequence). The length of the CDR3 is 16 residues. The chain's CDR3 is CASSLTRGRNTGELFF. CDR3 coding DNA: TGTGCCAGCAGCTTAACCCGGGGGAGAAACACCGGGGAGCTGTTTTTT.

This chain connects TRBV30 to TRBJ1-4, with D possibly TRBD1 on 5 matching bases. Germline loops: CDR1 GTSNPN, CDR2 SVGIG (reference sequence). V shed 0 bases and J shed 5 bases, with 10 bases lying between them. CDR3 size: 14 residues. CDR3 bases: TGTGCCTGGAGTGTACTTTCAGGGAATGAAAAACTGTTTTTT. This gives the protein CAWSVLSGNEKLFF.

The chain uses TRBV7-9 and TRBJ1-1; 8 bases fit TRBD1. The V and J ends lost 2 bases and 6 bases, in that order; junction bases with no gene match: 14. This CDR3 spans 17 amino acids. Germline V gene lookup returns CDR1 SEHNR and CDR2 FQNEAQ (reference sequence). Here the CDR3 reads CASSLLGQDRGGSEAFF. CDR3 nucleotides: TGTGCCAGCAGCTTATTAGGGCAAGACAGGGGCGGGTCTGAAGCTTTCTTT.

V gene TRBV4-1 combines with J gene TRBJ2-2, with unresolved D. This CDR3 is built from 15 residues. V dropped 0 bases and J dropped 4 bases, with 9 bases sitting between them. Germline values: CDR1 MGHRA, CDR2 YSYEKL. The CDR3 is CASSQDLSSTGELFF. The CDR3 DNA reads TGCGCCAGCAGCCAAGATCTTAGCAGCACCGGGGAGCTGTTTTTT.

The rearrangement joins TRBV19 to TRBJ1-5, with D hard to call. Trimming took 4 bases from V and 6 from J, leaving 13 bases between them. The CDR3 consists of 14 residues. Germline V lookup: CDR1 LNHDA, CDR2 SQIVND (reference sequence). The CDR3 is CASSTAGVGQPQHF. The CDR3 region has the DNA TGTGCCAGTAGTACCGCCGGGGTAGGTCAGCCCCAGCATTTT.